The 32 T cell receptor beta chains presented below share a single source sample, sequenced in a study of blood T cell repertoires in COVID-19. TCRdb's table, derived via immunoSEQ multiplex PCR, lists solely in-frame clones and lacks some. Among roughly 170,000 clones listed, more than 80% were seen once. The sample consisted of peripheral blood. These receptors all stem from a human donor in a cohort sampled during active COVID-19.

The genes are TRBV4-1 and TRBJ1-1, with a tentative D call TRBD1 (5 bases). The CDR3 has 15 amino acids. Germline assignment: CDR1 MGHRA and CDR2 YSYEKL. V was pared by 1 base and J by 6 bases, with 15 bases between. The CDR3 protein is CASSQGREGGAEAFF. CDR3 sequence (DNA): TGCGCCAGCAGCCAAGGCCGGGAGGGAGGGGCTGAAGCTTTCTTT.

The chain recombines TRBV5-4 with TRBJ1-2; TRBD1 agrees at 8 bases. The CDR3 is made up of 14 amino acids. V shed 4 bases and J 6 bases; nucleotides not matched to a gene: 8. Germline CDR1 reads SGHNT; CDR2 reads YYREEE (reference sequence). CDR3 nucleotide sequence: TGTGCCAGCAGCCCTCCGGACAGGGAGAATGGCTACACCTTC. Translating gives CASSPPDRENGYTF.

There are a few counts of this clone. The gene calls are TRBV4-1 and TRBJ2-1; tentatively, D is TRBD2 (6 bases). V gave up 1 base and J gave up 3 bases, with 13 bases separating them. Germline V gives CDR1 MGHRA, CDR2 YSYEKL. This CDR3 is built from 16 residues. The CDR3 DNA reads as TGCGCCAGCAGCCAAGCAGGGACTTCTAACTACAATGAGCAGTTCTTC. This translates into CASSQAGTSNYNEQFF.

The chain employs TRBV5-1 and TRBJ2-5; D not resolved. Germline-derived CDR1 and CDR2 are SGHRS and YFSETQ. The CDR3 is made up of 12 amino acids. Between the trimmed V and J ends, which lost 0 bases and 5 bases, there was a span of 5 bases. CDR3 DNA sequence: TGCGCCAGCAGCTTGGCCCAGGAGACCCAGTACTTC. Protein: CASSLAQETQYF. The full variable domain, in which reference TRBV5-1 and TRBJ2-5 provide the parts outside the CDR3, is KAGVTQTPRYLIKTRGQQVTLSCSPISGHRSVSWYQQTPGQGLQFLFEYFSETQRNKGNFPGRFSGRQFSNSRSEMNVSTLELGDSALYLCASSLAQETQYFGPGTRLLVL.

The gene calls are TRBV10-3 and TRBJ2-7; a weak D match, TRBD1 (6 bases). V shed 8 bases and J shed 2 bases, with 13 bases lying between them. CDR3 size: 13 residues. Germline lookup yields CDR1 ENHRY and CDR2 SYGVKD. Here the CDR3 DNA reads TGTGCCATCTGGGCAGGGGTCCCCTACGAGCAGTACTTC. Translating it yields CAIWAGVPYEQYF.

This clone has just one count. The chain carries TRBV11-2 and TRBJ2-5; 7 bases map to TRBD2. The V gene end was trimmed by 3 bases and the J gene end by 2 bases; junction bases not matched to a gene: 3. Germline lookup yields CDR1 SGHAT and CDR2 FQNNGV. The CDR3 runs 14 residues. CDR3 bases: TGTGCCAGCAGCTTTCTGGGGGGGCAAGAGACCCAGTACTTC. This gives the protein CASSFLGGQETQYF.

The rearrangement joins TRBV2 to TRBJ1-5; D perhaps matches TRBD1 (5 bases). Germline CDR1 reads SNHLY; CDR2 reads FYNNEI. V was pared by 7 bases and J by 1 base, with 14 bases between. The CDR3 is 15 residues long. The CDR3 nucleotides are TGTGCCAGCAATCGGGGCGGGGGAAGCAATCAGCCCCAGCATTTT. This encodes CASNRGGGSNQPQHF.

This chain joins TRBV27 and TRBJ2-3; 13 positions match TRBD2. Germline V gene sequence: CDR1 MNHEY, CDR2 SMNVEV (reference sequence). J gave up 5 bases and V 6 bases, and 5 bases lay outside the gene matches. There are 15 residues in the CDR3. In DNA form, the CDR3 reads TGTGCCAGCAGCCCACTAGCGGGGGGGCAAGATACGCAGTATTTT. Its translation is CASSPLAGGQDTQYF.

The V and J genes are TRBV7-6 and TRBJ2-5; 7 positions match TRBD1. The CDR3 consists of 13 residues. With V trimmed by 3 bases and J by 4 bases, 2 bases remained unmatched. The V gene's germline CDR1 is SGHVS and CDR2 FNYEAQ. The CDR3 DNA is TGTGCCAGCAGCTTTGAGGGGGCAGAGACCCAGTACTTC. As protein: CASSFEGAETQYF.

This clone was counted a few times. This sequence joins TRBV7-3 and TRBJ2-2; D possibly corresponds to TRBD1 (5 bases). Looked up from germline, CDR1 is SGHTA and CDR2 is FQGTGA. The CDR3 totals 13 residues. V lost 5 bases to trimming and J lost 6 bases, with 10 bases between them. The CDR3 spells CASSRQGSGELFF. In DNA form, the CDR3 reads TGTGCCAGCAGCCGCCAGGGATCCGGGGAGCTGTTTTTT. Full variable domain (rest looked up from reference TRBV7-3 and TRBJ2-2): GAGVSQTPSNKVTEKGKYVELRCDPISGHTALYWYRQSLGQGPEFLIYFQGTGAADDSGLPNDRFFAVRPEGSVSTLKIQRTERGDSAVYLCASSRQGSGELFFGEGSRLTVL.

This chain links TRBV4-1 with TRBJ2-4; D unclear. The CDR3 is made up of 14 amino acids. Between the trimmed V and J ends, which lost 2 bases and 8 bases, there was a span of 13 bases. The germline V gene encodes CDR1 MGHRA and CDR2 YSYEKL. DNA of the CDR3: TGCGCCAGCAGCCAAATGCCCCGAGCCGACATTCAGTACTTC. The encoded protein is CASSQMPRADIQYF.

The rearrangement uses TRBV5-6 and TRBJ1-1, with 7 bases that match TRBD1. This CDR3 is 13 amino acids long. V lost 3 bases and J lost 4; bases outside the gene matches: 3. Looked up from germline, CDR1 is SGHDT and CDR2 is YYEEEE. CDR3 loop: CASSSTGFTEAFF. The CDR3, as DNA: TGTGCCAGCAGCTCGACAGGGTTCACTGAAGCTTTCTTT.

In DNA form, the CDR3 reads TGTGCCAGCAGCGTAGTAGCACCCTCGAGGGGGCTCGGCTATGGCTACACCTTC. It yields the protein CASSVVAPSRGLGYGYTF. The chain uses TRBV9 and TRBJ1-2; TRBD1 aligns across 7 bases. The V segment lost 0 bases and the J segment 4 bases; nucleotides outside the gene matches: 15. In germline, CDR1 is SGDLS, CDR2 YYNGEE. The CDR3 consists of 18 residues.

The chain couples TRBV11-2 to TRBJ2-7; D gene ambiguous. With 7 bases removed from V and 6 bases from J, the gap between germline ends came to 13 bases. Germline CDR1 SGHAT, CDR2 FQNNGV. The CDR3 spans 12 residues. Here the CDR3 reads CASTSNFLEQYF. In DNA form, the CDR3 reads TGTGCCAGCACCTCTAACTTTCTCGAGCAGTACTTC.

This clone was counted once. The chain links TRBV5-5 to TRBJ1-2; TRBD1 agrees at 9 bases. Trimming took 5 bases from V and 8 from J; bases not matched to a gene: 10. CDR3 length: 14 amino acids. CDR1 is SGHKS, CDR2 YYEKEE, per germline (reference sequence). CDR3 sequence reads: CASSPGQGLEGYTF. CDR3 DNA: TGTGCCAGCAGTCCGGGACAGGGTTTAGAGGGCTACACCTTC.

The J gene is TRBJ1-1, the V gene TRBV19, with D perhaps matching TRBD1 (5 bases). There are 13 residues in the CDR3. Looked up from germline, CDR1 is LNHDA and CDR2 is SQIVND (reference sequence). V was shortened by 6 bases and J by 3 bases, with 11 bases between the two germline ends. CDR3 protein: CASRQDEDTEAFF. The CDR3 region has the DNA TGTGCCAGTAGACAGGATGAGGACACTGAAGCTTTCTTT.

The genes are TRBV6-5 and TRBJ2-5; 9 bases align to TRBD1. This CDR3 is 13 amino acids long. CDR1 MNHEY and CDR2 SVGAGI come from the germline V gene. The V gene end was trimmed by 8 bases and the J gene end by 5 bases; junction bases not matched to a gene: 6. The CDR3 loop is CASSGQGRETQYF. DNA of the CDR3: TGTGCCAGCTCAGGACAGGGGAGGGAGACCCAGTACTTC.

This chain joins TRBV7-9 and TRBJ2-1; 11 bases fit TRBD2. The CDR3 has 16 amino acids. The germline V gene encodes CDR1 SEHNR and CDR2 FQNEAQ (reference sequence). With 1 base clipped from V and 9 bases from J, the junction kept 8 bases outside the gene matches. CDR3 bases: TGTGCCAGCAGCTTAGGTAGTCCTAGCGGGGGGTTTGAGCAGTTCTTC. This translates into CASSLGSPSGGFEQFF.

The CDR3 loop reads CASSRSNAVETQYF. Written as DNA, the CDR3 is TGTGCCAGCAGCCGTTCCAATGCGGTCGAGACCCAGTACTTC. The gene calls are TRBV7-8 and TRBJ2-5, with D uncertain. The CDR3 has 14 amino acids. The V gene's germline CDR1 is SGHVS and CDR2 FQNEAQ. V dropped 5 bases and J dropped 5 bases, with 15 bases sitting between them. The variable domain in full, completed from reference TRBV7-8 and TRBJ2-5, reads GAGVSQSPRYKVAKRGQDVALRCDPISGHVSLFWYQQALGQGPEFLTYFQNEAQLDKSGLPSDRFFAERPEGSVSTLKIQRTQQEDSAVYLCASSRSNAVETQYFGPGTRLLVL.

The chain uses TRBV12-3 or TRBV12-4 and TRBJ2-2; no clear D. There are 12 residues in the CDR3. V lost 9 bases to trimming and J lost 1 base, with 6 bases between them. CDR3 region: CASTQNTGELFF. As DNA, the CDR3 is TGTGCCAGTACACAGAACACCGGGGAGCTGTTTTTT.

The chain has TRBV6-6 and TRBJ1-1; TRBD1 matches 9 bases. The CDR3 runs 15 residues. The V segment lost 2 bases and the J segment 3 bases; nucleotides outside the gene matches: 4. Germline CDR1 and CDR2: MNHNY and SVGAGI (reference sequence). CDR3 sequence reads: CASSYRDRVDTEAFF. CDR3 nucleotides: TGTGCCAGCAGTTACAGGGACAGGGTTGACACTGAAGCTTTCTTT.

The chain links TRBV7-8 to TRBJ1-4; possibly TRBD1 for D (5 bases). The CDR3 contains 16 residues. Trimming took off 6 bases at V and 4 bases at J, with 18 bases between the two ends. In germline, CDR1 is SGHVS, CDR2 FQNEAQ. CDR3 sequence: CASRPYQQGINEKLFF. The CDR3 nucleotides read TGTGCCAGCAGACCTTACCAGCAGGGAATTAATGAAAAACTGTTTTTT.

The chain carries TRBV11-2 and TRBJ1-1, with 9 positions matching TRBD1. Trimming cost V 0 bases and J 3 bases; bases outside gene matches: 2. Germline lookup yields CDR1 SGHAT and CDR2 FQNNGV. The CDR3 length is 15 residues. The CDR3 DNA follows: TGTGCCAGCAGCTTAGATCGGACAGGGGACACTGAAGCTTTCTTT. Its protein is CASSLDRTGDTEAFF.

V gene TRBV10-3 combines with J gene TRBJ2-7, with 7 nucleotides matching TRBD1. The CDR3 is made up of 16 amino acids. With 8 bases clipped from V and 4 bases from J, the junction kept 17 bases outside the gene matches. Germline V gene lookup returns CDR1 ENHRY and CDR2 SYGVKD. In nucleotides, the CDR3 is TGTGCCATCCGAGAAGAAGAGACCGGGACAGAGTACGAGCAGTACTTC. This translates into CAIREEETGTEYEQYF.

The chain combines TRBV5-6 with TRBJ2-1, with D perhaps TRBD2 (5 bases). Germline V gene lookup returns CDR1 SGHDT and CDR2 YYEEEE. This CDR3 has 12 amino acids. Trimming pared 0 bases from V and 16 bases from J, leaving 14 bases between. The CDR3: CASSLGVEEAFF. The CDR3 DNA is TGTGCCAGCAGCTTGGGGGTGGAGGAGGCATTCTTC. The whole variable domain, remainder taken from reference TRBV5-6 and TRBJ2-1, is DAGVTQSPTHLIKTRGQQVTLRCSPKSGHDTVSWYQQALGQGPQFIFQYYEEEERQRGNFPDRFSGHQFPNYSSELNVNALLLGDSALYLCASSLGVEEAFFGPGTRLTVL.

The V and J genes are TRBV13 and TRBJ1-2, with D possibly matching TRBD1 (5 bases). The CDR3 loop spans 13 amino acids. Per germline, CDR1 PRHDT and CDR2 FYEKMQ (reference sequence). Trimming removed 0 bases from V and 8 bases from J, with 10 bases in between. The CDR3 DNA sequence: TGTGCCAGCAGCTTAGGGGAAAGGGGCGGCTACACCTTC. Protein product: CASSLGERGGYTF. The full variable domain, its missing parts supplied by reference TRBV13 and TRBJ1-2, is AAGVIQSPRHLIKEKRETATLKCYPIPRHDTVYWYQQGPGQDPQFLISFYEKMQSDKGSIPDRFSAQQFSDYHSELNMSSLELGDSALYFCASSLGERGGYTFGSGTRLTVV.

The chain carries TRBV30 and TRBJ2-2; 11 bases are shared with TRBD1. The CDR3 consists of 13 residues. The germline V gene has CDR1 GTSNPN and CDR2 SVGIG (reference sequence). Trimming removed 5 bases from V and 7 bases from J; junction bases left unmatched: 3. The CDR3 bases are TGTGCCTGGGGACAGGGGGCAGGCGGGGAGCTGTTTTTT. It codes for CAWGQGAGGELFF.

The chain joins TRBV5-8 to TRBJ2-7, with 8 bases aligning to TRBD1. CDR1 is SGHTS and CDR2 is YDEGEE in the germline V gene. This CDR3 spans 15 amino acids. V shed 3 bases and J 4 bases; nucleotides not matched to a gene: 9. Here the CDR3 DNA reads TGTGCCAGCAGCTGGCGGGAACAGGGGGTTTACGAGCAGTACTTC. Protein: CASSWREQGVYEQYF.

The gene calls are TRBV3-1 (or the pseudogene TRBV3-2) and TRBJ2-1; TRBD2 aligns across 9 bases. The CDR3 extends over 15 amino acids. Looked up from germline, CDR1 is LGHDT and CDR2 is YNNKEL (reference sequence). V was clipped by 5 bases and J by 4 bases; unmatched bases: 6. The CDR3 bases are TGTGCCAGCAGCGAGACTAGCGGAGATTACAATGAGCAGTTCTTC. It yields the protein CASSETSGDYNEQFF.

The rearrangement joins TRBV5-4 to TRBJ1-2, with D unresolved. Germline V gene lookup returns CDR1 SGHNT and CDR2 YYREEE (reference sequence). Trimming removed 5 bases from V and 1 base from J, with 12 bases in between. CDR3 length: 14 amino acids. The CDR3 region is CASRPTGSNYGYTF. The CDR3 nucleotides are TGTGCCAGCAGACCCACCGGGAGTAACTATGGCTACACCTTC.

V and J are TRBV2 and TRBJ1-1; D gene uncertain. Trimming removed 1 base from V and 3 bases from J, with 6 bases in between. The CDR3 extends over 13 amino acids. Germline V gene lookup returns CDR1 SNHLY and CDR2 FYNNEI. CDR3 sequence: CASSEDRYTEAFF. In DNA, the CDR3 is TGTGCCAGCAGTGAAGATCGGTACACTGAAGCTTTCTTT.

The chain employs TRBV9 and TRBJ2-7; D is possibly TRBD1 (6 bases). Trimming cost V 2 bases and J 5 bases, with 14 bases left between them. The CDR3 length is 14 residues. The V gene's germline CDR1 is SGDLS and CDR2 YYNGEE. The CDR3 DNA is TGTGCCAGCAGCGTCCGACAGGATGGTGACGAGCAGTACTTC. Amino acids: CASSVRQDGDEQYF.